The sample holds a few counts of the clone carrying this T cell receptor (beta chain). Its antigen is still unknown. Per the germline V gene, CDR1 is SNHLY and CDR2 is FYNNEI. With 4 bases clipped from V and 5 bases from J, the junction kept 9 bases outside the gene matches. This CDR3 contains 16 residues. This entry is derived from a study of cytomegalovirus exposure and HLA in healthy donors. Study-wide results and caveats: For most subjects, TCR beta sequences were reported to predict HLA-A and HLA-B alleles with accuracy.

The PCR employed 60 Vbeta primers together with 13 Jbeta primers. Assay used: immunoSEQ multiplex PCR; TCRdb lists only in-frame clones, some missing. The sample includes 180,000 or so clones, roughly 9.4% of them seen just once. The sequencing input was PBMCs. The V gene is TRBV2, the J gene TRBJ1-5; 9 bases line up with TRBD1. The sequence was collected from a woman in her thirties in good health and CMV-seropositive. This chain's CDR3 is CASSALDRDRDQPQHF. Written as DNA, the CDR3 is TGTGCCAGCAGTGCGTTAGACCGGGACAGGGATCAGCCCCAGCATTTT.